The clone carrying this T cell receptor (beta chain) was observed many times. Its cognate antigen is unknown. Noted time point: newly diagnosed GD, antithyroid drugs for less than 3 months. After RNA was extracted from PBMCs, the TCR library was made from it. Building of the TCR beta libraries involved iRepertoire HTBI primers and Arm-PCR of CDR3 regions. TCRdb analysed the multiplex PCR reads with MiXCR anew, one entry per CDR3 protein. The repertoire includes about 300,000 distinct CDR3 sequences, about 18% of them detected once, and approximately 35% sits in the top ten. The ends lost 8 bases at V and 4 bases at J; junction bases unmatched: 7. The CDR3 loop spans 15 amino acids. Germline assignment: CDR1 SNHLY and CDR2 FYNNEI. The sample comes from a study of regulatory T cells in long-lasting Graves disease. Findings and caveats of the study: It was possible that the small sample size reduced accuracy. Not thyroid tissue but only peripheral blood was studied.

This sequence originates from a female donor with Graves disease. The source was peripheral blood mononuclear cells (PBMCs), collected at new diagnosis, from a patient treated with antithyroid drugs. This chain connects TRBV2 to TRBJ2-5, with 13 bases that match TRBD2. This CDR3 reads CASPLRLAGGETQYF. The CDR3, as DNA: TGTGCCAGCCCTCTGAGACTAGCGGGAGGAGAGACCCAGTACTTC.